This T cell receptor (beta chain) came from a study of shared clonotypes between healthy human individuals. Germline V gives CDR1 SQVTM, CDR2 ANQGSEA. Trimming left V 3 bases short and J 3 bases short, with 14 bases between. The CDR3 spans 14 residues. On this clone itself: Its specificity is not known.

In the original workflow: ImmunoSEQ only sent back junction sequences with no quality scores, so filtering was done differently. The protocol was immunoSEQ multiplex PCR, while the TCRdb copy is restricted to in-frame clones and leaves out a portion. The D gene and trimming were derived from the DNA, and the V and J assignments and clone size from that table. The sample has some 1,400,000 clones, over 95% seen once. General study points: Limitation of the genetic and exposure-history diversity represented came from the few donors. Against clonotypes common to all four donors, non-shared ones had lower generation probabilities.

Those who donated were healthy HIV-negative adults, with no recent acute infections or vaccinations reported. The receptor was derived from a man aged 30 to 39 in good health. Sequenced sample: naive CD4+ T cells sorted from blood. The subset was: CD45RA+ positively selected. This chain uses TRBV29-1 with TRBJ1-2; D perhaps matches TRBD1 (5 bases). The CDR3 bases are TGCAGCGTTGATCGGGCACAGGAATACTATGGCTACACCTTC. This codes for CSVDRAQEYYGYTF.